Below, one TCR beta chain is given with its context. A much larger clone is a single base away; this may be a read error. Diagnoses rested on clinical symptoms, serum thyroxine and TRAb, thyroid ultrasound and orbital computed tomography. The sample originates from a study of T cells in Graves' hyperthyroidism and ophthalmopathy. Overall study context: Peripheral blood was obtained at initial diagnosis, preceding any treatment.

The CDR3 regions of TCR beta were amplified from RNA transcripts. TCR CDR3 regions were first amplified by RT-PCR with HTBI primers. TCRdb re-called the multiplex PCR reads through MiXCR, storing one row per CDR3 protein. The sample lists approximately 630,000 distinct CDR3 sequences; around 15% were seen once. The CDR3 is 14 amino acids. The V gene's germline CDR1 is SGHRS and CDR2 YFSETQ. This clonotype was sampled from a woman in her 30s with Graves' hyperthyroidism. Sequenced input: blood. This chain joins TRBV5-1 and TRBJ2-3; D unclear. CDR3 coding DNA: TGCGCCAGCAGGGAGCCGGTCAGCACAGATGCGCAGTATTTT. It specifies CASREPVSTDAQYF.